These 15 T cell receptor beta chains share one sample of origin, sequenced in a study of blood T cell repertoires in COVID-19. TCRdb keeps only in-frame clones here, not all; method: immunoSEQ multiplex PCR. The profile shows about 410,000 clones, 86% of them singletons. The sample was peripheral blood. The source of these receptors is a woman in her twenties or thirties with active or convalescent COVID-19.

The rearrangement joins TRBV5-6 to TRBJ2-5; D remains ambiguous. Trimming stripped 1 base from V and 0 bases from J, with 13 bases between. The CDR3 consists of 16 residues. Germline V lookup: CDR1 SGHDT, CDR2 YYEEEE. The CDR3 DNA sequence: TGTGCCAGCAGCTTGTATGGCATGGGCAACCAAGAGACCCAGTACTTC. This encodes CASSLYGMGNQETQYF.

The rearrangement uses TRBV6-2 or TRBV6-3 and TRBJ2-5; possible D gene TRBD2, 7 bases. Germline CDR1 is MNHEY and CDR2 is SVGEGT. V lost 5 bases and J lost 4, with 11 bases in between. This CDR3 comprises 13 residues. This CDR3 reads CASSLGGRETQYF. DNA for the CDR3: TGTGCCAGCAGTCTCGGGGGGCGAGAGACCCAGTACTTC.

This chain connects TRBV24-1 to TRBJ1-5; D unclear. Trimming left V 3 bases short and J 0 bases short, with 5 bases between. The germline gives CDR1 KGHDR, CDR2 SFDVKD. The CDR3 covers 14 residues. CDR3: CATSDEYSNQPQHF. The CDR3 coding sequence is TGTGCCACCAGTGATGAGTATAGCAATCAGCCCCAGCATTTT.

V usage is TRBV7-9 and J usage is TRBJ1-2; 10 bases align to TRBD1. The germline gives CDR1 SEHNR, CDR2 FQNEAQ (reference sequence). The junction had 4 bases not matched to a gene; V was cut back by 0 bases and J by 3 bases. This CDR3 contains 16 residues. The CDR3 DNA reads TGTGCCAGCAGCTTAGCGACAGGGGGCAGAGACTATGGCTACACCTTC. Protein: CASSLATGGRDYGYTF.

The chain carries TRBV6-2 or TRBV6-3 and TRBJ1-2; no reliable D call. Germline lookup yields CDR1 MNHEY and CDR2 SVGEGT. V was clipped by 0 bases and J by 8 bases, with 10 bases between them. This CDR3 is 13 amino acids long. In nucleotides, the CDR3 is TGTGCCAGCAGTTACTCAAACCCTGAGGGCTACACCTTC. Residues: CASSYSNPEGYTF.

CDR3 DNA: TGTGCCAGCAGTCATATCCTAGCGGGAGAGGATGAGCAGTTCTTC. Protein: CASSHILAGEDEQFF. This chain links TRBV7-7 with TRBJ2-1; 10 positions match TRBD2. The CDR3 contains 15 residues. Trimming cost V 6 bases and J 8 bases; bases outside gene matches: 10. CDR1 SSHAT and CDR2 FNYEAQ come from the germline V gene (reference sequence).

This rearrangement joins TRBV25-1 to TRBJ2-1, with 12 bases matching TRBD2. CDR1 MGHDK and CDR2 SYGVNS come from the germline V gene. There are 15 residues in the CDR3. Trimming removed 6 bases from V and 8 bases from J; junction bases left unmatched: 8. The CDR3: CASSATSGGTHEQFF. CDR3 nucleotides: TGTGCCAGCAGCGCGACTAGCGGGGGAACCCATGAGCAGTTCTTC.

The chain employs TRBV7-2 and TRBJ2-5; TRBD1 matches 7 bases. Looked up from germline, CDR1 is SGHTA and CDR2 is FQGNSA. The CDR3 spans 17 residues. Trimming took 5 bases from V and 2 from J; bases not matched to a gene: 14. The CDR3, as DNA: TGTGCCAGCAGCCTTTCCGGCAAGGGGGCGGTACAAGAGACCCAGTACTTC. The encoded protein is CASSLSGKGAVQETQYF.

The chain employs TRBV29-1 and TRBJ2-1; 8 bases are a match to TRBD2. CDR1 and CDR2 (germline): SQVTM, ANQGSEA. The V gene end was trimmed by 3 bases and the J gene end by 13 bases; junction bases not matched to a gene: 14. The CDR3 spans 14 residues. CDR3 sequence reads: CSVELGLESVQQFF. In nucleotides, the CDR3 is TGCAGCGTTGAGCTGGGACTAGAATCTGTCCAACAGTTCTTC.

The chain recombines TRBV29-1 with TRBJ2-7; 7 bases fit TRBD1. J gave up 2 bases and V 5 bases, and 12 bases lay outside the gene matches. The V gene's germline CDR1 is SQVTM and CDR2 ANQGSEA. The CDR3 is made up of 15 amino acids. CDR3 DNA: TGCAGCGTTTTAGGAGACAGGGAGAAACCCTACGAGCAGTACTTC. Its protein product is CSVLGDREKPYEQYF.

The chain joins TRBV7-9 to TRBJ1-6, with D hard to call. The CDR3 is made up of 17 amino acids. Trimming took off 1 base at V and 6 bases at J, with 16 bases between the two ends. CDR1 SEHNR and CDR2 FQNEAQ come from the germline V gene (reference sequence). The CDR3 is CASSLDFAFGGNSPLHF. CDR3 sequence (DNA): TGTGCCAGCAGCTTAGACTTTGCTTTTGGCGGTAATTCACCCCTCCACTTT.

In this sample, this clone turned up once. This rearrangement joins TRBV19 to TRBJ2-2; the D is unclear. V lost 1 base and J 0 bases, leaving 6 bases between the germline ends. Germline V CDR1 and CDR2: LNHDA, SQIVND (reference sequence). This CDR3 is built from 15 residues. In DNA, the CDR3 is TGTGCCAGTAGTATAGGTAACACGAACACCGGGGAGCTGTTTTTT. The encoded protein is CASSIGNTNTGELFF.

The chain is built from TRBV21-1 and TRBJ2-2; the table's D call TRBD2 went unverified against the DNA. TRBV21-1 is deemed a pseudogene. The CDR3 spans 15 residues. The CDR3 nucleotides are TGTGCCAGCAGCACCTCGGGTGTGAACACCGGGGAGCTGTTTTTT. This sequence encodes CASSTSGVNTGELFF.

The chain has TRBV10-3 and TRBJ2-3; TRBD2 might be the D (5 bases). With 8 bases removed from V and 0 bases from J, the gap between germline ends came to 15 bases. The germline CDR1 and CDR2 sequences are ENHRY and SYGVKD. CDR3 length: 15 residues. CDR3 amino acids: CAIALSGLSTDTQYF. The CDR3 DNA sequence: TGTGCCATCGCCCTAAGCGGATTAAGCACAGATACGCAGTATTTT.

The V gene is TRBV2, the J gene TRBJ1-4; 9 nucleotides match TRBD1. Trimming cost V 1 base and J 7 bases; bases outside gene matches: 4. Germline CDR1 reads SNHLY; CDR2 reads FYNNEI. The CDR3 has 15 residues. The DNA for the CDR3 is TGTGCCAGCAGTGAAGATGGGACAGGGCTTGAAAAACTGTTTTTT. Protein: CASSEDGTGLEKLFF.